The rows below give T cell receptor beta chains drawn from one sample of a study of blood T cell repertoires in COVID-19. Assay: immunoSEQ multiplex PCR; the TCRdb copy retains only in-frame clones and omits some. Seen here are around 250,000 clones, roughly 88% observed once, and the top ten hold about 2.2%. The sequencing input was peripheral blood. These receptor sequences come from a man aged 25 to 45 who had recovered from COVID-19. The CDR3 runs from the conserved cysteine through the conserved F or W. Each record gives: J gene, D gene, V gene, clone size, CDR3 protein, CDR3 DNA. A D gene is named only where the DNA matches it firmly. Clone size, where shown, is once, few, many, or a class for clones that have expanded.

>TRBJ2-7|NA|TRBV27|NA
CASHPGEVAYEQYF
TGTGCCAGCCATCCTGGCGAGGTCGCTTACGAGCAGTACTTC
>TRBJ2-3|TRBD2|TRBV5-4|NA
CASSRRTSGGGTDTQYF
TGTGCCAGCAGCCGACGGACTAGCGGGGGGGGGACAGATACGCAGTATTTT
>TRBJ2-5|NA|TRBV30|NA
CAWSNGGETQYF
TGTGCCTGGAGTAATGGGGGCGAGACCCAGTACTTC
>TRBJ1-3|TRBD1|TRBV23-1|NA
CASLELTGQTSGNTIYF
TGCGCCAGCCTAGAGTTGACAGGGCAAACCTCTGGAAACACCATATATTTT
>TRBJ2-3|NA|TRBV6-4|NA
CASSDAGSSTDTQYF
TGTGCCAGCAGTGATGCGGGGTCGAGCACAGATACGCAGTATTTT
>TRBJ1-5|NA|TRBV19|NA
CASSTRTDQPQHF
TGTGCCAGTAGTACACGGACAGATCAGCCCCAGCATTTT
>TRBJ1-2|NA|TRBV19|NA
CASSILGSGYGYTF
TGTGCCAGTAGTATTCTAGGTTCGGGCTATGGCTACACCTTC
>TRBJ2-1|TRBD2|TRBV5-6|NA
CASSFSGGFGYNEQFF
TGTGCCAGCAGCTTTAGCGGGGGGTTTGGGTACAATGAGCAGTTCTTC
>TRBJ2-1|NA|TRBV6-4|NA
CASSISSSYNEQFF
TGTGCCAGCAGTATTTCTAGCTCCTACAATGAGCAGTTCTTC
>TRBJ2-1|TRBD1|TRBV6-5|NA
CASRTTGVPYNEQFF
TGTGCCAGCAGGACGACAGGGGTTCCCTACAATGAGCAGTTCTTC
>TRBJ2-3|TRBD1|TRBV7-2|NA
CASSPQGTLSDTQYF
TGTGCCAGCAGCCCACAGGGGACCCTGTCAGATACGCAGTATTTT
>TRBJ2-7|NA|TRBV12-1|NA
CASSFAGGPPLYEQYF
TGTGCCAGCAGCTTCGCCGGGGGTCCGCCCCTCTACGAGCAGTACTTC
>TRBJ1-2|NA|TRBV5-4|NA
CASSPLIGANYGYTF
TGTGCCAGCAGCCCCTTAATAGGGGCGAACTATGGCTACACCTTC
>TRBJ1-1|TRBD1|TRBV27|NA
CASTRQGSVMNTEAFF
TGTGCCAGCACCCGACAGGGGTCGGTTATGAACACTGAAGCTTTCTTT
>TRBJ2-6|NA|TRBV5-5|NA
CASSPYSSGANVLTF
TGTGCCAGCAGCCCGTACAGCTCTGGGGCCAACGTCCTGACTTTC
>TRBJ1-1|TRBD1|TRBV24-1|NA
CATSVNQGVGAFF
TGTGCCACCAGTGTTAACCAGGGGGTGGGTGCTTTCTTT
>TRBJ2-2|TRBD2|TRBV7-9|NA
CASIHPTSAEAGELFF
TGTGCCAGCATCCATCCCACTAGCGCAGAAGCCGGGGAGCTGTTTTTT
>TRBJ2-3|NA|TRBV18|once
CASSPSPRADTQYF
TGTGCCAGCTCACCCTCCCCGAGGGCAGATACGCAGTATTTT
>TRBJ2-1|TRBD2|TRBV10-1|few
CASSSGLVNNEQFF
TGCGCCAGCAGTTCGGGACTAGTCAACAATGAGCAGTTCTTC
>TRBJ1-5|NA|TRBV5-1|NA
CASSLGGGDQPQHF
TGCGCCAGCAGCTTGGGCGGGGGAGATCAGCCCCAGCATTTT
>TRBJ2-1|TRBD1|TRBV4-1|NA
CASSQGGTAKLLF
TGCGCCAGCAGCCAAGGGGGGACAGCAAAGCTACTCTTC
>TRBJ2-7|NA|TRBV7-2|NA
CASNSWTFTYEQYF
TGTGCCAGCAACTCTTGGACATTTACCTACGAGCAGTACTTC
>TRBJ2-1|NA|TRBV18|NA
CASSPLQNEQFF
TGTGCCAGCTCACCGTTACAGAATGAGCAGTTCTTC
>TRBJ2-1|NA|TRBV6-5|NA
CASSRLDSSYNEQFF
TGTGCCAGCAGTAGACTCGATAGCTCCTACAATGAGCAGTTCTTC
>TRBJ1-2|TRBD1|TRBV5-1|NA
CASSFLGGSGYGYTF
TGCGCCAGCAGCTTCCTAGGGGGCTCAGGGTATGGCTACACCTTC
>TRBJ2-3|NA|TRBV5-6|once
CASSSTTDTQYF
TGTGCCAGCAGCTCCACAACAGATACGCAGTATTTT
>TRBJ2-7|NA|TRBV29-1|NA
CSVVPSSYEQYF
TGCAGCGTTGTCCCGAGCTCCTACGAGCAGTACTTC
>TRBJ2-7|TRBD1|TRBV11-2|NA
CASTTPGDRVYEQYF
TGTGCCAGCACGACCCCCGGGGACAGGGTCTACGAGCAGTACTTC
>TRBJ1-3|NA|TRBV20-1|NA
CSASSGGNPSGNTIYF
TGCAGTGCTAGTTCAGGCGGGAACCCCTCTGGAAACACCATATATTTT
>TRBJ2-5|NA|TRBV11-2|NA
CASSLSPAGQETQYF
TGTGCCAGCAGCCTCAGCCCGGCGGGCCAAGAGACCCAGTACTTC
>TRBJ2-2|TRBD1|TRBV4-1|NA
CASSQGQGAGELFF
TGCGCCAGCAGCCAGGGACAGGGGGCCGGGGAGCTGTTTTTT
>TRBJ1-1|NA|TRBV7-2|few
CASSSGLNTEAFF
TGTGCCAGCAGTTCGGGGTTGAACACTGAAGCTTTCTTT
>TRBJ2-1|TRBD2|TRBV4-1|NA
CASSRTSGGWNEQFF
TGCGCCAGCAGCCGCACTAGCGGGGGTTGGAATGAGCAGTTCTTC
>TRBJ2-7|TRBD2|TRBV13|NA
CASSPRSGGIYEQYF
TGTGCCAGCAGCCCACGTAGCGGGGGAATATACGAGCAGTACTTC
>TRBJ2-3|TRBD2|TRBV30|NA
CAWTSGGKTQYF
TGTGCCTGGACTAGCGGGGGGAAAACGCAGTATTTT
>TRBJ2-2|TRBD2|TRBV4-1|once
CASSRGTSGYTGELFF
TGCGCCAGCAGCCGAGGGACTAGCGGCTACACCGGGGAGCTGTTTTTT
>TRBJ1-2|NA|TRBV4-1|NA
CASSKEYPGRMFGYTF
TGCGCCAGCTCAAAAGAATACCCTGGCAGAATGTTTGGCTACACCTTC
>TRBJ2-5|NA|TRBV4-2|NA
CASSQGLGVETQYF
TGTGCCAGCAGCCAAGGCCTAGGAGTCGAGACCCAGTACTTC
>TRBJ2-3|NA|TRBV3-1/TRBV3-2|NA
CASSQATDTQYF
TGTGCCAGCAGCCAAGCTACAGATACGCAGTATTTT
>TRBJ2-3|NA|TRBV2|few
CASSEQGITDTQYF
TGTGCCAGCAGTGAACAGGGGATCACAGATACGCAGTATTTT
>TRBJ1-1|NA|TRBV14|NA
CASSQAREDEAFF
TGTGCCAGCAGCCAAGCCAGGGAGGATGAAGCTTTCTTT
>TRBJ2-7|NA|TRBV9|NA
CASSTYGAEGGEQYF
TGTGCCAGCAGCACGTATGGGGCCGAGGGAGGCGAGCAGTACTTC
>TRBJ2-7|TRBD1|TRBV18|NA
CASSLKAFTPGTGAYEQYF
TGTGCCAGCTCACTCAAAGCGTTTACTCCCGGGACAGGGGCCTACGAGCAGTACTTC
>TRBJ1-2|TRBD1|TRBV6-5|NA
CASSRQGLYTF
TGTGCCAGCAGTCGACAGGGCCTCTACACCTTC
>TRBJ2-1|NA|TRBV6-2/TRBV6-3|NA
CASSYSRPPMNYFKPFF
TGTGCCAGCAGTTACTCACGTCCACCCATGAATTACTTTAAGCCGTTCTTC
>TRBJ2-7|TRBD2|TRBV4-2|once
CASSLNLAGSYEQYF
TGTGCCAGCAGCCTCAATTTAGCGGGAAGCTACGAGCAGTACTTC
>TRBJ1-2|NA|TRBV9|NA
CASSATLQGNYGYTF
TGTGCCAGCAGCGCCACACTCCAGGGGAACTATGGCTACACCTTC
>TRBJ2-3|TRBD1|TRBV13|NA
CASSSSGTGTTDTQYF
TGTGCCAGCAGCTCGTCCGGGACAGGGACCACAGATACGCAGTATTTT
>TRBJ1-1|TRBD1|TRBV5-1|once
CASSLVQGAAEAFF
TGCGCCAGCAGCTTGGTTCAGGGGGCGGCTGAAGCTTTCTTT
>TRBJ2-7|TRBD1|TRBV28|NA
CASRSPGQGNREQYF
TGTGCCAGCAGATCCCCGGGACAGGGTAACCGCGAGCAGTACTTC
>TRBJ1-2|TRBD1|TRBV30|few
CACGTGESYTF
TGTGCCTGTGGGACAGGGGAGAGCTACACCTTC
>TRBJ2-1|TRBD1|TRBV19|NA
CASISGTGVYNEQFF
TGTGCCAGTATCTCCGGGACAGGGGTTTACAATGAGCAGTTCTTC
>TRBJ2-3|NA|TRBV9|NA
CASSVISSTDTQYF
TGTGCCAGCAGCGTAATCTCTAGCACAGATACGCAGTATTTT